Following are 29 T cell receptor beta chains from one sample sequenced in a study of T cell repertoires in cytomegalovirus infection. The antigens these receptors bind are not known. One entry per CDR3 protein results from TCRdb running MiXCR on the reads. The sample has fewer than 1,000,000 distinct CDR3 sequences; roughly 30% are singletons. This material consisted of cultured CD8+ T cells from PBMCs, taken from culture after CMV antigen stimulation. The source is a human donor in good health (CMV status not recorded). Some clones in this sample may be carry-over from other donors' samples.

This clonotype was counted between two and nine times. Germline and junction disagree at one end, which may indicate a read error. CDR3 loop: CASSLGRGGLTDTQYF. The CDR3 DNA reads as TGTGCTAGCAGCTTAGGGCGGGGGGGCCTCACAGATACGCAGTATTTT. The V gene is TRBV7-7, the J gene TRBJ2-3; 9 positions match TRBD2. The CDR3 runs 16 residues. Germline V CDR1 and CDR2: SSHAT, FNYEAQ (reference sequence).

For this clonotype: One end of the junction is discordant with germline, which a read error may explain. This chain connects TRBV12-3 or TRBV12-4 to TRBJ1-1; 7 nucleotides agree with TRBD1. This CDR3 region has 16 residues. The CDR3 DNA follows: TGTGCCAACAGTGACCCGGAACAGGGGCCAGGGACTGAAGCTTTCTTT. This gives the protein CANSDPEQGPGTEAFF.

Only one count was recorded for this clonotype. The CDR3 DNA reads as TGCGCCAGCAGCCAACTTCCGACAGGGTTAGGGTCACCCCTCCACTTT. Residues: CASSQLPTGLGSPLHF. This rearrangement joins TRBV4-1 to TRBJ1-6; TRBD1 aligns across 7 bases. Trimming at V came to 2 bases and at J to 10 bases, leaving 11 bases not matched to a gene. This CDR3 spans 16 amino acids. Germline V lookup: CDR1 MGHRA, CDR2 YSYEKL.

This clonotype was counted a few times. This chain uses TRBV6-6 with TRBJ2-7; no reliable D call. The CDR3 runs to 14 residues. CDR1 and CDR2 from the germline V gene are MNHNY and SVGAGI (reference sequence). V was trimmed by 6 bases and J by 4 bases, leaving 16 bases between them. CDR3 residues: CASSLGSSLYEQYV. The CDR3 bases are TGTGCCAGCAGCCTCGGATCAAGCCTATACGAGCAGTACGTC.

The V call is TRBV6-1, the J call TRBJ1-3; D not certain. The CDR3 is made up of 13 amino acids. V gave up 10 bases and J gave up 7 bases, with 17 bases separating them. Germline loops: CDR1 MNHNS, CDR2 SASEGT. Written as DNA, the CDR3 is TGTGCCATCAAGATTCAGTTTCGGAACACCATATATTTT. Protein product: CAIKIQFRNTIYF.

This clonotype has more than one count but fewer than ten. The rearrangement uses TRBV7-6 and TRBJ2-1; no clear D gene. Trimming cost V 5 bases and J 0 bases, with 14 bases left between them. Germline V gene lookup returns CDR1 SGHVS and CDR2 FNYEAQ. The CDR3 spans 16 residues. The CDR3 loop is CASSPRTESSYNEQFF. Here the CDR3 DNA reads TGTGCCAGCAGCCCGAGGACCGAGAGCTCCTACAATGAGCAGTTCTTC.

This clonotype was detected a few times. This chain connects TRBV9 to TRBJ1-1; possible D gene TRBD1, 6 bases. CDR1 is SGDLS and CDR2 is YYNGEE in the germline V gene. The CDR3 has 13 amino acids. V shed 0 bases and J shed 4 bases, with 7 bases lying between them. CDR3 nucleotide sequence: TGTGCCAGCAGCGTAGTCAGGGGCACTGAAGCTTTCTTT. Translation gives CASSVVRGTEAFF. Together with reference TRBV9 and TRBJ1-1, the CDR3 gives the full variable domain: DSGVTQTPKHLITATGQRVTLRCSPRSGDLSVYWYQQSLDQGLQFLIQYYNGEERAKGNILERFSAQQFPDLHSELNLSSLELGDSALYFCASSVVRGTEAFFGQGTRLTVV.

The CDR3 spells CASSRKGHNEQFF. CDR3 DNA: TGTGCCAGCAGCCGAAAAGGCCACAATGAGCAGTTCTTC. The V call is TRBV13, the J call TRBJ2-1; D gene ambiguous. The germline V and J ends were trimmed by 5 bases and 5 bases, with 10 bases remaining between them. The CDR3 spans 13 residues. Germline V CDR1 and CDR2: PRHDT, FYEKMQ (reference sequence).

This clonotype showed up many times. The rearrangement joins TRBV7-2 to TRBJ1-1, with a tentative D call TRBD1 (6 bases). Germline V gives CDR1 SGHTA, CDR2 FQGNSA. V dropped 10 bases and J dropped 3 bases, with 15 bases sitting between them. The CDR3 consists of 13 residues. CDR3 DNA sequence: TGTGCCAATTCTCGGGACAATTACACTGAAGCTTTCTTT. It encodes CANSRDNYTEAFF.

This clonotype was counted once. This chain connects TRBV6-5 to TRBJ1-1, with TRBD1 as a possible D gene (6 bases). Germline CDR1 is MNHEY and CDR2 is SVGAGI. The CDR3 sequence is 16 residues long. The V end was cut by 7 bases, the J end by 2 bases, with 20 bases between. The CDR3 loop reads CASTKTGVRSNTEAFF. The CDR3 DNA sequence: TGTGCCAGCACCAAGACAGGAGTGAGGAGTAACACTGAAGCTTTCTTT.

The chain's CDR3 is CASLNEGAGYTF. CDR3 in DNA: TGCGCCAGCCTAAACGAGGGAGCTGGCTACACCTTC. The rearrangement links TRBV4-3 to TRBJ1-2; no clear D gene. The CDR3 consists of 12 residues. The germline V and J ends were trimmed by 8 bases and 7 bases, with 14 bases remaining between them. Looked up from germline, CDR1 is LGHNA and CDR2 is YSLEER.

This clonotype has only a few counts. The chain uses TRBV7-6 and TRBJ1-2, with 11 bases aligning to TRBD1. After removal of 6 bases from V and 4 bases from J, the junction contained 10 bases not matched to a gene. The CDR3 length is 16 residues. Per germline, CDR1 SGHVS and CDR2 FNYEAQ. CDR3 region: CASRGVRDRGGYGYTF. DNA of the CDR3: TGTGCCAGCAGAGGCGTCCGGGACAGGGGGGGCTATGGCTACACCTTC.

This clonotype was picked up a small number of times. The chain couples TRBV2 to TRBJ2-3, with 8 bases identical to TRBD2. The CDR3 has 15 amino acids. The J segment lost 0 bases and the V segment lost 8 bases, leaving 7 bases of the junction unmatched. The germline V gene has CDR1 SNHLY and CDR2 FYNNEI. CDR3 loop: CASPGGGGSTDTQYF. CDR3 in DNA: TGTGCCAGCCCCGGCGGCGGGGGGAGCACAGATACGCAGTATTTT. The full variable domain, rest sourced from reference TRBV2 and TRBJ2-3, is EPEVTQTPSHQVTQMGQEVILRCVPISNHLYFYWYRQILGQKVEFLVSFYNNEISEKSEIFDDQFSVERPDGSNFTLKIRSTKLEDSAMYFCASPGGGGSTDTQYFGPGTRLTVL.

This clonotype was observed a handful of times. The V gene is TRBV2, the J gene TRBJ1-1; the D is unclear. Germline V gene data show CDR1 as SNHLY and CDR2 as FYNNEI. V dropped 9 bases and J dropped 6 bases, with 23 bases sitting between them. The CDR3 has 15 residues. Written as DNA, the CDR3 is TGTGCCAGACTCGACTACACAGAGGCGGACGCTGAAGCTTTCTTT. Its protein product is CARLDYTEADAEAFF.

This clonotype was counted once. The J gene is TRBJ2-7, the V gene TRBV7-6, with D perhaps matching TRBD2 (6 bases). Germline-derived CDR1 and CDR2 are SGHVS and FNYEAQ. Trimming stripped 0 bases from V and 6 bases from J, with 12 bases between. The CDR3 sequence is 14 residues long. CDR3 DNA sequence: TGTGCCAGCAGCTTAGCTAGCGGCGTGGGCGAGCAGTACGTC. This gives the protein CASSLASGVGEQYV.

This clonotype was seen only a few times. The rearrangement links TRBV7-6 to TRBJ2-7, with D uncertain. Germline assignment: CDR1 SGHVS and CDR2 FNYEAQ. This CDR3 region has 15 residues. V shed 1 base and J shed 2 bases, with 12 bases lying between them. As DNA, the CDR3 is TGTGCCAGCAGCTTAGTGGAAGGGTTCGCCTACGAGCAGTACTTC. Protein: CASSLVEGFAYEQYF.

This clonotype was seen ten or more times. This chain links TRBV4-3 with TRBJ2-1; D perhaps matches TRBD2 (6 bases). V gave up 2 bases and J gave up 5 bases, with 13 bases separating them. Germline V gene sequence: CDR1 LGHNA, CDR2 YSLEER. CDR3 length: 15 amino acids. The CDR3 loop reads CASSQPGRTNNEQFF. CDR3 coding DNA: TGCGCCAGCAGCCAACCGGGACGGACTAACAATGAGCAGTTCTTC.

V and J are TRBV6-2 or TRBV6-3 and TRBJ2-3; no clear D gene. The V end was cut by 7 bases, the J end by 2 bases, with 13 bases between. The V gene's germline CDR1 is MNHEY and CDR2 SVGEGT. The CDR3 totals 14 residues. CDR3 loop: CASTTEPDTDTQYF. The DNA of the CDR3 is TGTGCCAGCACGACGGAGCCGGACACAGATACGCAGTATTTT.

About this clonotype: A junction end diverges from the germline sequence, so it may reflect a read error. The V and J genes are TRBV7-6 and TRBJ2-1; D may be TRBD1 (6 bases). This CDR3 spans 15 amino acids. The germline V gene has CDR1 SGHVS and CDR2 FNYEAQ. The CDR3 DNA is TGTGCTAGCAGCTTAGCAACGAGGGGGATTAATGAGCAGTTCTTC. Protein product: CASSLATRGINEQFF.

The chain employs TRBV4-2 and TRBJ1-1; the D is unclear. The CDR3 runs 13 residues. V was trimmed by 0 bases and J by 3 bases, leaving 5 bases between them. Germline-derived CDR1 and CDR2 are LGHNA and YNFKEQ. In DNA, the CDR3 is TGTGCCAGCAGCCAAGAATGGGACACTGAAGCTTTCTTT. Encoded protein: CASSQEWDTEAFF.

This clonotype was seen a few times. The chain recombines TRBV11-1 with TRBJ2-1, with D tentatively TRBD2 (6 bases). The germline gives CDR1 SGHAT, CDR2 FQDESV (reference sequence). Trimming stripped 4 bases from V and 2 bases from J, with 15 bases between. This CDR3 has 16 residues. The CDR3 loop reads CASSSSRDFPYNEQFF. CDR3 DNA sequence: TGTGCCAGCAGCTCCTCCCGGGACTTCCCCTACAATGAGCAGTTCTTC. Using reference TRBV11-1 and TRBJ2-1 for the parts outside the CDR3, the full variable domain is EAEVAQSPRYKITEKSQAVAFWCDPISGHATLYWYRQILGQGPELLVQFQDESVVDDSQLPKDRFSAERLKGVDSTLKIQPAELGDSAMYLCASSSSRDFPYNEQFFGPGTRLTVL.

V usage is TRBV15 and J usage is TRBJ1-1, with D possibly TRBD1 on 6 matching bases. Trimming shortened V by 3 bases and J by 1 base, and 12 bases separated the two germline ends. From germline, CDR1 is LNHNV and CDR2 YYDKDF (reference sequence). The CDR3 runs to 15 residues. In nucleotides, the CDR3 is TGTGCCACCAGCAGGAACAGGGAAGGGAACACTGAAGCTTTCTTT. Amino acids: CATSRNREGNTEAFF. Drawing the rest from reference TRBV15 and TRBJ1-1, the complete variable domain is DAMVIQNPRYQVTQFGKPVTLSCSQTLNHNVMYWYQQKSSQAPKLLFHYYDKDFNNEADTPDNFQSRRPNTSFCFLDIRSPGLGDTAMYLCATSRNREGNTEAFFGQGTRLTVV.

The chain combines TRBV11-2 with TRBJ2-1; D remains unclear. V lost 0 bases and J lost 2, with 5 bases in between. Germline-derived CDR1 and CDR2 are SGHAT and FQNNGV. This CDR3 has 14 residues. CDR3 nucleotides: TGTGCCAGCAGCTTAGAGGGTCCCTACAATGAGCAGTTCTTC. This sequence encodes CASSLEGPYNEQFF.

The count of this clonotype is one. One base away lies a much larger clone, so this may be a sequencing read error. This sequence joins TRBV7-6 and TRBJ2-1; 7 bases are shared with TRBD1. The CDR3 has 17 residues. Germline values: CDR1 SGHVS, CDR2 FNYEAQ. Here the CDR3 reads CANSLDGTVSSYNEQFF. CDR3 DNA sequence: TGTGCCAACAGCTTAGATGGGACAGTTAGCTCCTACAATGAGCAGTTCTTC.

This clonotype has only a few counts. DNA of the CDR3: TGTGCCATCAGCCTTAAATTGAACACTGAAGCTTTCTTT. Its protein product is CAISLKLNTEAFF. This chain links TRBV10-3 with TRBJ1-1; D not resolved. CDR1 is ENHRY and CDR2 is SYGVKD in the germline V gene. The CDR3 sequence is 13 residues long. The V gene lost 6 bases and the J gene lost 0 bases, with 8 bases spanning the gap.

There are a few counts of this clonotype. The V call is TRBV29-1, the J call TRBJ2-5; 9 bases match TRBD2. Per the germline V gene, CDR1 is SQVTM and CDR2 is ANQGSEA. Losses at the gene ends were 3 bases for V and 0 bases for J; bases not matched to a gene: 17. The CDR3 covers 19 residues. The DNA of the CDR3 is TGCAGCGTTGAGTATGCTAGCGGGGCTTTTGTTCGGTACCAAGAGACCCAGTACTTC. Its translation is CSVEYASGAFVRYQETQYF.

V is TRBV7-8 and J is TRBJ2-3; perhaps TRBD2 as D (6 bases). The CDR3 has 16 residues. Germline values: CDR1 SGHVS, CDR2 FQNEAQ. The V end lost 2 bases, the J end lost 2 bases, and 14 bases lay between the germline ends. The CDR3 DNA reads TGTGCCAGCAGCTTACAGCGTGGGGGGAACACAGATACGCAGTATTTT. Protein sequence: CASSLQRGGNTDTQYF.

The table lists this clonotype with many counts. The chain is built from TRBV7-8 and TRBJ2-2; a possible D gene is TRBD2 (6 bases). This CDR3 is built from 15 residues. Germline assignment: CDR1 SGHVS and CDR2 FQNEAQ. With 5 bases removed from V and 3 bases from J, the gap between germline ends came to 13 bases. CDR3 amino acids: CASSHGGADTGELFF. CDR3 in DNA: TGTGCCAGCAGCCACGGAGGGGCCGACACCGGGGAGCTGTTTTTT.

This clonotype was recorded a few times. This chain uses TRBV4-1 with TRBJ1-5; D is unclear. Germline CDR1 reads MGHRA; CDR2 reads YSYEKL. The V end lost 2 bases, the J end lost 0 bases, and 8 bases lay between the germline ends. The CDR3 spans 15 residues. CDR3 coding DNA: TGCGCCAGCAGCCAAAAGGCAGCTAGCAATCAGCCCCAGCATTTT. Its protein product is CASSQKAASNQPQHF.